This TCR beta chain came from a study of T cells in Graves' hyperthyroidism and ophthalmopathy. Notes on the study in general: Appearing also in blood were most of the thyroid clonotypes expanded above 0.001.

CDR3 length: 14 residues. The V end lost 2 bases, the J end lost 4 bases, and 11 bases lay between the germline ends. Per germline, CDR1 SGHAT and CDR2 FQNNGV. RNA transcripts gave rise to amplified TCR beta CDR3 regions. The HTBI set primed first-round TCR CDR3 RT-PCR. TCRdb passed the multiplex PCR reads through MiXCR, listing each CDR3 protein once. Of approximately 360,000 distinct CDR3 sequences listed, around 25% are singletons. For the diagnoses, clinical symptoms, serum thyroxine and TRAb, thyroid ultrasound and orbital computed tomography were used. With regard to this clonotype: The antigen remains unidentified.

The chain carries TRBV11-2 and TRBJ2-5, with D possibly TRBD1 on 6 matching bases. The sequencing sample was made of blood. The receptor comes from a man aged 50 or older with Graves' hyperthyroidism. The DNA for the CDR3 is TGTGCCAGCAGCTTAATGGGGGCCTCAGAGACCCAGTACTTC. This gives the protein CASSLMGASETQYF. Variable domain in full (rest from reference TRBV11-2 and TRBJ2-5): EAGVAQSPRYKIIEKRQSVAFWCNPISGHATLYWYQQILGQGPKLLIQFQNNGVVDDSQLPKDRFSAERLKGVDSTLKIQPAKLEDSAVYLCASSLMGASETQYFGPGTRLLVL.